A single sample gave rise to the 28 T cell receptor beta chains below, sequenced in a study of blood T cell repertoires in COVID-19. Using immunoSEQ multiplex PCR, the repertoire was profiled, and TCRdb retains in-frame clones only, with some absent. The sample lists 450,000 or so clones; around 90% were seen once. Sequencing was carried out using peripheral blood. These receptor sequences come from a young man with COVID-19, enrolled during active disease.

The genes are TRBV15 and TRBJ2-7; a possible D gene is TRBD1 (6 bases). The V end was cut by 0 bases, the J end by 7 bases, with 16 bases between. The germline V gene encodes CDR1 LNHNV and CDR2 YYDKDF (reference sequence). This CDR3 has 15 residues. CDR3 sequence (DNA): TGTGCCACCAGCAGAGATGGAGGTACAGGGAATGAGCAGTACTTC. Translating it yields CATSRDGGTGNEQYF.

The chain links TRBV2 to TRBJ1-1; unclear D gene. The germline V gene encodes CDR1 SNHLY and CDR2 FYNNEI. V dropped 6 bases and J dropped 0 bases, with 14 bases sitting between them. The CDR3 sequence is 15 residues long. The CDR3 region is CASSRSGALNTEAFF. CDR3 DNA sequence: TGTGCCAGCAGCCGAAGTGGAGCCCTGAACACTGAAGCTTTCTTT.

The chain is built from TRBV7-9 and TRBJ2-2; D is perhaps TRBD2 (5 bases). The CDR3 is made up of 15 amino acids. CDR1 is SEHNR and CDR2 is FQNEAQ in the germline V gene (reference sequence). The V end was cut by 11 bases, the J end by 1 base, with 17 bases between. The CDR3 is CAGYGGGGNTGELFF. The CDR3 nucleotides are TGTGCCGGCTACGGCGGCGGAGGGAACACCGGGGAGCTGTTTTTT.

V and J are TRBV5-8 and TRBJ2-1, with TRBD2 identical over 8 bases. The trim removed 4 bases at V and 1 base at J, leaving 16 bases unmatched. Per germline, CDR1 SGHTS and CDR2 YDEGEE. CDR3 size: 19 residues. CDR3 nucleotides: TGTGCCAGCAGCGACTTTAAAGGACTAGCCGGGGCGTCCTACAATGAGCAGTTCTTC. It translates to CASSDFKGLAGASYNEQFF.

This chain joins TRBV24-1 and TRBJ2-3; weak D call: TRBD2 (7 bases). The germline V gene has CDR1 KGHDR and CDR2 SFDVKD. CDR3 length: 14 residues. Deletions cut 3 bases from V and 7 bases from J, with 13 bases between. The CDR3 spells CATSDAGAEYTQYF. The CDR3 DNA sequence: TGTGCCACCAGTGATGCGGGGGCCGAGTATACGCAGTATTTT.

V gene TRBV5-1 combines with J gene TRBJ2-3; possibly TRBD1 for D (6 bases). Germline V gene data show CDR1 as SGHRS and CDR2 as YFSETQ. The V end was cut by 4 bases, the J end by 3 bases, with 12 bases between. The CDR3 runs to 14 residues. CDR3 nucleotides: TGCGCCAGCAGCGGAGACAGGATAACAGATACGCAGTATTTT. Translated, it gives CASSGDRITDTQYF.

V and J are TRBV4-1 and TRBJ1-2; D not certain. The ends were cut back, 4 bases at V and 4 bases at J, with 10 bases in the middle. The CDR3 extends over 13 amino acids. Germline CDR1 reads MGHRA; CDR2 reads YSYEKL. For the CDR3, the DNA is TGCGCCAGCAGCCCAGGCTTTCGCTATGGCTACACCTTC. As protein: CASSPGFRYGYTF.

V is TRBV7-9 and J is TRBJ1-4; no reliable D call. Trimming cost V 3 bases and J 3 bases, with 8 bases left between them. Germline V gives CDR1 SEHNR, CDR2 FQNEAQ (reference sequence). CDR3 size: 14 residues. The CDR3 DNA reads as TGTGCCAGCAGCTTCTCGGGGTCTAATGAAAAACTGTTTTTT. It encodes CASSFSGSNEKLFF.

This chain uses TRBV29-1 with TRBJ2-3; 13 bases match TRBD2. This CDR3 spans 18 amino acids. Germline trimming cut 3 bases from V and 5 bases from J; bases unmatched to any gene: 14. CDR1 is SQVTM and CDR2 is ANQGSEA in the germline V gene. The CDR3 sequence: CSVDGLAGVERPGDTQYF. The CDR3 DNA reads as TGCAGCGTTGATGGACTAGCGGGAGTCGAGAGACCGGGAGATACGCAGTATTTT.

This clone occurred once. The chain recombines TRBV6-5 with TRBJ2-2, with TRBD1 matching over 8 bases. This CDR3 comprises 14 residues. The germline gives CDR1 MNHEY, CDR2 SVGAGI. The ends lost 8 bases at V and 7 bases at J; junction bases unmatched: 9. Here the CDR3 reads CASGEQGVYGELFF. CDR3 coding DNA: TGTGCCAGCGGGGAACAGGGGGTTTACGGGGAGCTGTTTTTT.

The V gene is TRBV6-5, the J gene TRBJ2-1; 9 bases match TRBD1. The CDR3 length is 14 residues. The V gene end was trimmed by 6 bases and the J gene end by 7 bases; junction bases not matched to a gene: 7. Germline V CDR1 and CDR2: MNHEY, SVGAGI. CDR3 nucleotide sequence: TGTGCCAGCAGCCGGGACAGGGCCTCTAATGAGCAGTTCTTC. This sequence encodes CASSRDRASNEQFF.

CDR3 nucleotide sequence: TGTGCCAGCAGTGAAGCGAGGACAGGAAATGGCTACACCTTC. Encoded protein: CASSEARTGNGYTF. The J gene is TRBJ1-2, the V gene TRBV2; 7 nucleotides align to TRBD1. V lost 0 bases and J lost 6; bases outside the gene matches: 4. This CDR3 comprises 14 residues. The V gene's germline CDR1 is SNHLY and CDR2 FYNNEI.

The rearrangement links TRBV19 to TRBJ2-7, with 8 bases identical to TRBD1. V gave up 8 bases and J gave up 4 bases; unmatched junction bases: 10. CDR1 and CDR2 from the germline V gene are LNHDA and SQIVND (reference sequence). CDR3 length: 14 amino acids. The CDR3 DNA reads as TGTGCCAGTTGGAGCCAGGGGGCGGGGTACGAGCAGTACTTC. It codes for CASWSQGAGYEQYF.

This clone has only a few counts. J is TRBJ2-1 and V is TRBV7-8, with TRBD2 matching over 12 bases. Germline loops: CDR1 SGHVS, CDR2 FQNEAQ. CDR3 length equals 16 residues. J gave up 5 bases and V 4 bases, and 6 bases lay outside the gene matches. The CDR3 is CASSSRTSGTNNEQFF. CDR3 in DNA: TGTGCCAGCAGCTCGCGGACTAGCGGGACGAACAATGAGCAGTTCTTC. Full variable domain (missing parts from reference TRBV7-8 and TRBJ2-1): GAGVSQSPRYKVAKRGQDVALRCDPISGHVSLFWYQQALGQGPEFLTYFQNEAQLDKSGLPSDRFFAERPEGSVSTLKIQRTQQEDSAVYLCASSSRTSGTNNEQFFGPGTRLTVL.

The V gene is TRBV7-8, the J gene TRBJ2-1; unclear D gene. The germline gives CDR1 SGHVS, CDR2 FQNEAQ. This CDR3 has 13 amino acids. Trimming shortened V by 5 bases and J by 6 bases, and 11 bases separated the two germline ends. CDR3 region: CASSPSNFNEQFF. The CDR3 nucleotides read TGTGCCAGCAGCCCTTCTAACTTCAATGAGCAGTTCTTC. Full variable domain (outside the CDR3, taken from reference TRBV7-8 and TRBJ2-1): GAGVSQSPRYKVAKRGQDVALRCDPISGHVSLFWYQQALGQGPEFLTYFQNEAQLDKSGLPSDRFFAERPEGSVSTLKIQRTQQEDSAVYLCASSPSNFNEQFFGPGTRLTVL.

The V call is TRBV5-4, the J call TRBJ2-3, with D possibly TRBD2 on 5 matching bases. Trimming took 2 bases from V and 2 from J, leaving 9 bases between them. The CDR3 loop spans 14 amino acids. Per germline, CDR1 SGHNT and CDR2 YYREEE (reference sequence). CDR3 residues: CASSFSRVTDTQYF. CDR3 DNA sequence: TGTGCCAGCAGCTTCTCGCGGGTCACAGATACGCAGTATTTT.

V is TRBV3-1 (or the pseudogene TRBV3-2) and J is TRBJ2-1; no firm D call. Germline assignment: CDR1 LGHDT and CDR2 YNNKEL (reference sequence). The CDR3 is 17 amino acids. The V end lost 0 bases, the J end lost 4 bases, and 16 bases lay between the germline ends. The CDR3 loop reads CASSQDPPSISYNEQFF. The CDR3 DNA reads TGTGCCAGCAGCCAAGACCCCCCTAGTATTTCGTACAATGAGCAGTTCTTC.

Regarding this clone: This specimen includes other DNA sequences encoding the same CDR3. The genes are TRBV2 and TRBJ1-1; no firm D call. CDR3 length: 12 residues. Germline CDR1 and CDR2: SNHLY and FYNNEI. Trimming removed 1 base from V and 4 bases from J, with 4 bases in between. This chain's CDR3 is CASSEGATEAFF. The CDR3 nucleotides read TGTGCCAGCAGTGAAGGGGCCACTGAAGCTTTCTTT.

V and J are TRBV7-9 and TRBJ2-1; TRBD1 matches 7 bases. Germline loops: CDR1 SEHNR, CDR2 FQNEAQ (reference sequence). V shed 9 bases and J 0 bases; nucleotides not matched to a gene: 5. The CDR3 covers 14 residues. CDR3 sequence: CASRDSGSYNEQFF. In DNA form, the CDR3 reads TGTGCCAGTCGGGACAGCGGCTCCTACAATGAGCAGTTCTTC.

The gene calls are TRBV3-1 (or the pseudogene TRBV3-2) and TRBJ2-3, with D uncertain. This CDR3 region has 13 residues. Germline CDR1 is LGHDT and CDR2 is YNNKEL (reference sequence). The V gene lost 0 bases and the J gene lost 5 bases, with 6 bases spanning the gap. As DNA, the CDR3 is TGTGCCAGCAGCCAAGAAGCGAAAGATACGCAGTATTTT. It specifies CASSQEAKDTQYF.

This clone was detected a few times. The chain recombines TRBV6-6 with TRBJ2-2; 13 nucleotides align to TRBD2. Germline V gives CDR1 MNHNY, CDR2 SVGAGI (reference sequence). CDR3 length: 17 residues. Trimming at V came to 5 bases and at J to 5 bases, leaving 8 bases not matched to a gene. This chain's CDR3 is CASSPRTSGRETGELFF. CDR3 coding DNA: TGTGCCAGCAGTCCCCGGACTAGCGGGAGAGAAACCGGGGAGCTGTTTTTT.

The rearrangement uses TRBV3-1 (or the pseudogene TRBV3-2) and TRBJ1-6; D ambiguous. The CDR3 consists of 14 residues. V lost 4 bases and J 5 bases, leaving 9 bases between the germline ends. Germline-derived CDR1 and CDR2 are LGHDT and YNNKEL (reference sequence). The CDR3 loop reads CASSRNNNNSPLHF. The CDR3 DNA is TGTGCCAGCAGCCGAAACAATAATAATTCACCCCTCCACTTT.

The rearrangement uses TRBV7-2 and TRBJ2-1, with TRBD2 matching over 9 bases. The CDR3 runs 15 residues. Trimming cost V 4 bases and J 6 bases; bases outside gene matches: 7. Looked up from germline, CDR1 is SGHTA and CDR2 is FQGNSA. In nucleotides, the CDR3 is TGTGCCAGCAGCTCGCCGGGACTAGCCCTCAATGAGCAGTTCTTC. As protein: CASSSPGLALNEQFF.

CDR3 bases: TGTGCCACCAGGAGACACAGCACAGATACGCAGTATTTT. Translating it yields CATRRHSTDTQYF. The rearrangement links TRBV5-6 to TRBJ2-3; no definite D call. Trimming removed 9 bases at V and 0 bases at J, with 11 bases between. The CDR3 has 13 amino acids. Germline V gene lookup returns CDR1 SGHDT and CDR2 YYEEEE.

This chain links TRBV19 with TRBJ2-1; a possible D gene is TRBD2 (5 bases). From germline, CDR1 is LNHDA and CDR2 SQIVND (reference sequence). This CDR3 spans 14 amino acids. V shed 7 bases and J shed 0 bases, with 10 bases lying between them. Here the CDR3 reads CASKVTNSYNEQFF. CDR3 nucleotide sequence: TGTGCCAGTAAGGTGACTAACTCCTACAATGAGCAGTTCTTC.

This clone has a single count. The chain joins TRBV7-9 to TRBJ2-5; TRBD1 matches at 8 bases. CDR1 SEHNR and CDR2 FQNEAQ come from the germline V gene (reference sequence). CDR3 length: 16 residues. Trimming at V came to 3 bases and at J to 1 base, leaving 7 bases not matched to a gene. This chain's CDR3 is CASSFYGTGGQETQYF. CDR3 nucleotides: TGTGCCAGCAGCTTCTATGGAACAGGGGGCCAAGAGACCCAGTACTTC.

The chain is built from TRBV10-2 and TRBJ1-1, with a weak D call TRBD1 (6 bases). The germline V and J ends were trimmed by 7 bases and 8 bases, with 14 bases remaining between them. The CDR3 sequence is 12 residues long. Germline lookup yields CDR1 WSHSY and CDR2 SAAADI. CDR3 sequence (DNA): TGCGCCAGCAAAGCAGGGGTTAGCGAAGCTTTCTTT. It specifies CASKAGVSEAFF.

The gene calls are TRBV7-2 and TRBJ2-5; D might be TRBD2 (7 bases). Germline V gene sequence: CDR1 SGHTA, CDR2 FQGNSA. Trimming left V 5 bases short and J 4 bases short, with 20 bases between. This CDR3 is 16 amino acids long. The CDR3 sequence: CASSPMSLGGRETQYF. The CDR3 region has the DNA TGTGCCAGCAGCCCAATGTCTTTGGGGGGGCGAGAGACCCAGTACTTC.